This TCR beta chain emerged from a study of cytomegalovirus exposure and HLA in healthy donors. Study-wide points: Presence/absence analysis assumed near-uniform sequencing depth across donors.

Regarding this clone: Its antigen is unknown.

V lost 3 bases, J lost 6 bases, and 7 bases stayed unmatched. Germline CDR1 is SGDLS and CDR2 is YYNGEE. The CDR3 is 16 residues long. The PCR contained 60 Vbeta and 13 Jbeta primers. Produced via immunoSEQ multiplex PCR; TCRdb's table is partial and in-frame only. The sample contains under 200,000 clones, more than 75% of which appear only once. The sample comprised PBMCs. The chain employs TRBV9 and TRBJ1-4; 11 bases align to TRBD1. The sequence derives from a woman aged 30 to 39 in good health and CMV-seropositive. CDR3 DNA sequence: TGTGCCAGCAGCGGAGGACAGGGGGCGTCTGATGAAAAACTGTTTTTT. Its protein product is CASSGGQGASDEKLFF. Combining the CDR3 with reference TRBV9 and TRBJ1-4 gives the whole variable domain DSGVTQTPKHLITATGQRVTLRCSPRSGDLSVYWYQQSLDQGLQFLIQYYNGEERAKGNILERFSAQQFPDLHSELNLSSLELGDSALYFCASSGGQGASDEKLFFGSGTQLSVL.